The 20 T cell receptor beta chains listed next were all sequenced from one sample in a study of OX40 agonist ivuxolimab in advanced cancers. TCRdb's copy holds only in-frame clones and misses some; the assay was immunoSEQ multiplex PCR. The sample consists of roughly 70,000 clones, about nine tenths of them appearing once. The sequencing used CD4+ or CD8+ T cells sorted from blood, collected in a trial of the OX40 agonist ivuxolimab. All receptors derive from an adult with an advanced solid tumor such as melanoma, head and neck, liver or kidney cancer.

This clone was counted a few times. This chain joins TRBV6-5 and TRBJ2-2; D call uncertain. The CDR3 runs 13 residues. The V gene lost 2 bases and the J gene lost 8 bases, with 9 bases spanning the gap. Looked up from germline, CDR1 is MNHEY and CDR2 is SVGAGI. DNA of the CDR3: TGTGCCAGCAGTTACCCAGGCTTAGGGGAGCTGTTTTTT. Its protein product is CASSYPGLGELFF.

The chain has TRBV27 and TRBJ1-1; D unclear. The V gene's germline CDR1 is MNHEY and CDR2 SMNVEV (reference sequence). The CDR3 has 14 amino acids. Trimming took 0 bases from V and 1 from J, leaving 6 bases between them. The CDR3 sequence is CASSLSMGNTEAFF. The DNA for the CDR3 is TGTGCCAGCAGTTTATCGATGGGGAACACTGAAGCTTTCTTT.

This sequence joins TRBV27 and TRBJ2-2, with D possibly TRBD1 on 5 matching bases. In germline, CDR1 is MNHEY, CDR2 SMNVEV (reference sequence). The CDR3 consists of 15 residues. The V end lost 2 bases, the J end lost 1 base, and 8 bases lay between the germline ends. The CDR3 reads CASSLNRGNTGELFF. In DNA, the CDR3 is TGTGCCAGCAGTTTAAATAGGGGGAACACCGGGGAGCTGTTTTTT.

V usage is TRBV6-6 and J usage is TRBJ1-5; TRBD1 agrees at 7 bases. Germline assignment: CDR1 MNHNY and CDR2 SVGAGI (reference sequence). This CDR3 comprises 14 residues. V shed 6 bases, J shed 4 bases, and the junction held 6 bases outside the gene matches. CDR3 coding DNA: TGTGCCAGCAGCCTAATACAGGGGAATCAGCCCCAGCATTTT. It is translated as CASSLIQGNQPQHF.

J is TRBJ2-6 and V is TRBV11-2; D unresolved. The CDR3 totals 13 residues. From germline, CDR1 is SGHAT and CDR2 FQNNGV. V was shortened by 7 bases and J by 4 bases, with 8 bases between the two germline ends. CDR3 sequence (DNA): TGTGCCAGCACACTGACAGGGGCCAACGTCCTGACTTTC. Translating gives CASTLTGANVLTF.

This clone appeared a single time. The rearrangement joins TRBV28 to TRBJ2-5, with D tentatively TRBD2 (6 bases). The germline CDR1 and CDR2 sequences are MDHEN and SYDVKM. This CDR3 contains 15 residues. V dropped 8 bases and J dropped 2 bases, with 18 bases sitting between them. This chain's CDR3 is CASSQILGGQETQYF. Written as DNA, the CDR3 is TGTGCCAGCTCCCAGATACTGGGGGGACAAGAGACCCAGTACTTC.

The chain joins TRBV27 to TRBJ1-3; D may be TRBD1 (6 bases). The V gene lost 6 bases and the J gene lost 0 bases, with 9 bases spanning the gap. Germline V gene data show CDR1 as MNHEY and CDR2 as SMNVEV (reference sequence). The CDR3 length is 14 residues. The CDR3 protein is CASRGGYSGNTIYF. In nucleotides, the CDR3 is TGTGCCAGCAGGGGGGGCTACTCTGGAAACACCATATATTTT.

The V call is TRBV30, the J call TRBJ1-5, with TRBD1 as a possible D gene (5 bases). V shed 4 bases and J shed 8 bases, with 18 bases lying between them. Germline CDR1 GTSNPN, CDR2 SVGIG (reference sequence). CDR3 length: 14 residues. CDR3 DNA: TGTGCCTGGACTACCGGGACGGGTGTGGAGCCCCAGCATTTT. Translation gives CAWTTGTGVEPQHF.

The V gene is TRBV28, the J gene TRBJ1-2, with a possible D match to TRBD1 (5 bases). The germline gives CDR1 MDHEN, CDR2 SYDVKM. This CDR3 region has 16 residues. Trimming took 5 bases from V and 0 from J, leaving 16 bases between them. As DNA, the CDR3 is TGTGCCAGCAGTCGCCCCCGACAGATTTCTAACTATGGCTACACCTTC. It specifies CASSRPRQISNYGYTF.

V is TRBV4-3 and J is TRBJ2-3; D gene uncertain. Germline loops: CDR1 LGHNA, CDR2 YSLEER. This CDR3 is 16 amino acids long. Trimming pared 0 bases from V and 2 bases from J, leaving 12 bases between. In nucleotides, the CDR3 is TGCGCCAGCAGCCAAGAACCCTGGGCCGCCACAGATACGCAGTATTTT. It encodes CASSQEPWAATDTQYF.

This chain uses TRBV6-5 with TRBJ2-7; D uncertain. CDR1 and CDR2 (germline): MNHEY, SVGAGI. This CDR3 spans 12 amino acids. Trimming removed 5 bases from V and 3 bases from J, with 8 bases in between. CDR3 nucleotide sequence: TGTGCCAGCAGTGATTACGGCTACGAGCAGTACTTC. Its protein product is CASSDYGYEQYF.

This clone was seen a single time. The chain carries TRBV7-3 and TRBJ2-2, with 8 bases that match TRBD2. V gave up 4 bases and J gave up 0 bases; unmatched junction bases: 4. The germline V gene has CDR1 SGHTA and CDR2 FQGTGA. The CDR3 runs 16 residues. The CDR3 loop reads CASSSAGGPNTGELFF. The DNA of the CDR3 is TGTGCCAGCAGCTCTGCGGGGGGCCCGAACACCGGGGAGCTGTTTTTT.

The chain recombines TRBV4-2 with TRBJ1-2; no definite D call. The CDR3 is 18 residues long. Germline CDR1 LGHNA, CDR2 YNFKEQ. V was cut by 0 bases and J by 3 bases, with 20 bases left in between. CDR3 residues: CASSQDSSLVGADYGYTF. The CDR3 nucleotides read TGTGCCAGCAGCCAAGATTCTTCATTAGTGGGAGCCGACTATGGCTACACCTTC.

The CDR3 loop is CASSPGHLGGEKLFF. The DNA of the CDR3 is TGTGCCAGCAGCCCCGGACATTTAGGAGGTGAAAAACTGTTTTTT. The rearrangement links TRBV9 to TRBJ1-4, with a weak D call TRBD1 (5 bases). CDR1 SGDLS and CDR2 YYNGEE come from the germline V gene. The length of the CDR3 is 15 residues. With 4 bases removed from V and 7 bases from J, the gap between germline ends came to 17 bases.

A note on this clone: A read error is possible here, since a much larger clone lies one base away. CDR3 residues: CASRGTEAFF. The CDR3 region has the DNA TGTGCCAGCAGGGGTACTGAAGCTTTCTTT. This chain uses TRBV6-5 with TRBJ1-1; no clear D. This CDR3 contains 10 residues. The germline V and J ends were trimmed by 6 bases and 5 bases, with 4 bases remaining between them. The germline CDR1 and CDR2 sequences are MNHEY and SVGAGI.

This sequence joins TRBV7-2 and TRBJ2-1, with D tentatively TRBD2 (7 bases). From germline, CDR1 is SGHTA and CDR2 FQGNSA. The CDR3 sequence is 16 residues long. Trimming removed 1 base at V and 4 bases at J, with 14 bases between. CDR3 amino acids: CASSLDEGGPYNEQFF. The CDR3 bases are TGTGCCAGCAGCTTAGATGAGGGGGGGCCTTACAATGAGCAGTTCTTC.

This chain connects TRBV7-6 to TRBJ1-5; D may be TRBD1 (5 bases). The V end lost 1 base, the J end lost 7 bases, and 14 bases lay between the germline ends. Germline V CDR1 and CDR2: SGHVS, FNYEAQ. CDR3 length: 15 amino acids. CDR3 loop: CASSLEGSRDQPQHF. CDR3 bases: TGTGCCAGCAGCTTAGAGGGGTCGAGAGACCAGCCCCAGCATTTT.

This clone has more than one count but fewer than ten. The V call is TRBV2, the J call TRBJ1-5; D is unresolved. The CDR3 is made up of 13 amino acids. Germline V gene sequence: CDR1 SNHLY, CDR2 FYNNEI. V lost 6 bases to trimming and J lost 0 bases, with 6 bases between them. The DNA for the CDR3 is TGTGCCAGCAGCCACAGTAGCAATCAGCCCCAGCATTTT. Translating it yields CASSHSSNQPQHF.

The chain carries TRBV28 and TRBJ2-7, with 11 bases fitting TRBD2. The V segment lost 4 bases and the J segment 3 bases; nucleotides outside the gene matches: 8. Per germline, CDR1 MDHEN and CDR2 SYDVKM. The CDR3 extends over 16 amino acids. Here the CDR3 reads CASSSLAGGPLYEQYF. The CDR3 nucleotides read TGTGCCAGCAGTTCTCTAGCGGGAGGTCCCCTCTACGAGCAGTACTTC. The full variable domain, rest sourced from reference TRBV28 and TRBJ2-7, is DVKVTQSSRYLVKRTGEKVFLECVQDMDHENMFWYRQDPGLGLRLIYFSYDVKMKEKGDIPEGYSVSREKKERFSLILESASTNQTSMYLCASSSLAGGPLYEQYFGPGTRLTVT.

The gene calls are TRBV7-9 and TRBJ2-3; the D call may be TRBD1 or TRBD2 (6 bases each). The CDR3 runs to 15 residues. Germline values: CDR1 SEHNR, CDR2 FQNEAQ (reference sequence). The germline V and J ends were trimmed by 5 bases and 3 bases, with 15 bases remaining between them. The CDR3 region has the DNA TGTGCCAGCAGCGGACAGACCGGGACTACAGATACGCAGTATTTT. Translating it yields CASSGQTGTTDTQYF.